The present entry profiles one TCR beta chain with its context. In this sample, this clone turned up once. There is no known antigen for this receptor. Base qualities were left out, and no much larger clone turns up one base away. Based on the germline V gene, the CDR1 and CDR2 sequences are MGHRA and YSYEKL. After removal of 0 bases from V and 5 bases from J, the junction retains 5 bases not matched to a gene. Taken from cysteine to phenylalanine, the CDR3 has 15 residues. Left in the record is the CDR3 DNA by itself, 45 bases read in frame from the first base. This sample is drawn from a study of cytomegalovirus exposure and HLA in healthy donors (TCRdb year 2017). Regarding the research as a whole: In an earlier analysis of under 750 of the donors, about 270 Gb of sequence data and some 120 million unique TCR beta sequences from 150 million to 200 million T cells were reported. Because of strong linkage in the cohort, four or five DR-DQ haplotypes were treated as single units for association and clustering. The number of typed donors differed by locus: about 620-640 for A, B, C, DRB1 and DQB1; approximately 530 for DQA1; around 580 for DPA1; and some 450 for DPB1. HLA typing included class I and class II loci at four-digit resolution. Roughly 290 gigabases of sequencing data and approximately 92 million unique TCR sequences made up an early release that covered 500 to 650 HLA-typed donors. In a later genetic analysis, genome-wide SNP genotypes for about 65% of the 666 donors were used, and that subset was treated as a discovery cohort. Among 300 to 500 genotyped donors of the cohort, an average of approximately 200,000 unique TCR beta nucleotide sequences was sequenced per donor, of which about 18% were non-productive. The study profiled the T cell repertoires of some 610 subjects by immunosequencing and related them to cytomegalovirus serostatus. Besides the first cohort of 550 to 750 subjects, a separate validation cohort made up of 120 different subjects was used. A later analysis re-analyzed previously published TCR beta repertoires from roughly 600 donors and added high-resolution HLA genotyping to study TCR occurrence patterns. The study aimed to test whether signatures of past pathogen exposure could be identified by cataloging public T cell receptors. To decide whether each TCR beta V gene segment behaved as functional or pseudogenic, an earlier analysis of over 500 of the donors relied on high-throughput TCR beta sequencing. High-throughput TCR immunosequencing, statistical association of individual TCRs with disease status, and machine learning were combined to predict cytomegalovirus infection status. Of the roughly 410 genotyped donors, less than 85% were placed in the genetic ancestry cluster associated with self-reported Caucasian donors. Alongside the repertoire data, information on donor age, sex, ethnicity and CMV serostatus was compiled. All discovery cohort repertoires had been generated using a single sequencing platform. The later analysis used no new phenotypic data to find candidate immune exposures, relying instead on TCR beta sequences and their occurrence across donors.

The cohort was made up of under 800 healthy bone marrow donors. At the time of sampling, all cohort members were nominally healthy, though unrecorded immune exposures were likely present. The donor tested CMV seronegative and was one of the 352 seronegative cohort members. Each donor provided a peripheral blood sample, and peripheral blood mononuclear cells were used for TCR beta sequencing. Genomic DNA was extracted from the blood cell samples with the Qiagen DNeasy Blood Extraction Kit. Library preparation used the immunoSEQ multiplex PCR assay. For the multiplex PCR, a mixture combining 60 forward primers for TCR Vbeta segments and 13 reverse primers for TCR Jbeta segments was used. Amplification of the CDR3 region of rearranged TCR beta genes was performed with a multiplex PCR assay on genomic DNA. The Illumina HiSeq System was used to sequence the amplified TCR beta libraries as 87-base-pair reads. The original methods were these. In a later analysis, tens of millions of unique TCR beta chains were counted across the roughly 670 repertoires, and about 10 million of these chains were shared by at least two donors. Raw reads were error-corrected and collapsed into unique sequences by a nearest-neighbor algorithm in which closely related sequences were merged to remove PCR and sequencing errors. To assign V, D and J gene segments, CDR3 sequences were aligned to IMGT reference sequences. Each retained sequence needed at least a six-nucleotide match to both a V gene segment and a J gene segment. Rearrangements were called productive when the CDR3 lacked stop codons and stayed in frame with V and J; all others were non-productive. Following IMGT convention, CDR3 was defined as the stretch from the second conserved V-encoded cysteine up to the conserved J-encoded phenylalanine. In an earlier analysis of approximately 500 of the donors, sequences lacking an unambiguous match to a single V gene segment were excluded. An earlier analysis of several hundred of the donors called V segments functional above 56.7% productive rearrangements and segregating when the between-donor standard deviation exceeded 5%. A statistical classification framework was built to diagnose cytomegalovirus status from the catalog of TCR beta chain sequences. A later analysis assigned V and J genes by comparing TCR nucleotide sequences with IMGT/GENE-DB human TR gene sequences. A later analysis assigned CDR3 sequences and most-parsimonious VDJ recombination scenarios with the TCRdist pipeline. In a later analysis, each TCR beta chain was defined by its CDR3 amino acid sequence together with its V-gene family, and reads without a unique V-gene family were excluded. In a later analysis, fewer than 600 highly shared, low-generation-probability nucleotide sequences were removed to address suspected cross-contamination and a sequencing artifact. In a later analysis, a clonal expansion index was calculated for each public chain from normalized within-repertoire ranks of inferred template counts. In a later analysis, generation probabilities were computed using a VDJ recombination model fitted to out-of-frame rearrangements, and the results were checked against IGoR. In a later analysis, TCR-TCR, TCR-HLA and TCR-CMV co-occurrence was scored with hypergeometric tests, and a repertoire-size bias correction was applied to TCR pairs. In a later analysis, false discovery rates were estimated by permuting HLA or CMV assignments 20 times. A later analysis grouped co-occurring TCRs with DBSCAN, adding TCRdist sequence similarity when clustering within HLA-allele-positive subsets. Repertoires with fewer than 30,000 or more than 120,000 public chains, plus five repertoires with anomalous nucleotide sharing, were excluded from co-occurrence clustering. The table comes from immuneACCESS by way of TCRdb, which keeps in-frame sequences with V and J called. Part of the clones is missing from these tables; in studies checked, under half for an unresolved V gene and the rest for unknown reasons. V and J calls and clone size come straight from that table; D and trimming were deduced from the DNA. Recorded for this sample are 150,000 to 200,000 clones; 81% of them occurred a single time. The biggest ten clones account for less than 4.5% of the sample.

The study at large found these results: According to a later analysis, parvovirus B19, influenza, CMV and Epstein-Barr virus appeared linked to several top co-occurrence clusters. At a false discovery rate of 0.05, a later analysis linked some 17,000 TCR beta sequences to specific HLA alleles. A group of highly shared sequence variants was considered likely to be a technical artifact of the sequencing pipeline. V-gene and J-gene trimming of TCR beta chains was associated with a missense DCLRE1C variant in a later genetic analysis, and the association was replicated in an independent cohort. Sequencing depth was assumed to be roughly uniform across donors in the presence/absence analyses, though that assumption may not hold. In an earlier analysis of approximately 590 of the donors, most TCR beta V segments were observed in productive rearrangements about 90% or about 30% of the time, broadly matching IMGT annotations. Correlated functional status among segregating V segments might reflect linkage disequilibrium, but an unknown experimental factor could not be ruled out. Because counts were too low, about 17 rarely observed V segments, including chromosome 9 orphons, were excluded from the earlier analysis of some 590 of the donors. Because the 87-base-pair reads could not distinguish some IMGT-functional V segments, including TRBV6-2 and TRBV6-3, those segments were excluded. HLA typing was unavailable for some donors at each locus, so association tests used only the typed subset. While some public TCRs were present in many individuals, most TCR sequences turned up only very rarely across donors. According to a later analysis, most CMV-associated TCR beta chains appeared to be HLA-restricted, and the HLA associations seemed to be driven largely by CMV exposure. A further reported finding was that TCR beta sequences accurately predicted the HLA-A and HLA-B alleles for most subjects in the first cohort. The study gave a list of 150 to 200 TCR beta chains associated with cytomegalovirus. In a later analysis, HLA-associated TCR beta chains were found to be more clonally expanded and to have lower generation probabilities than equally common non-associated chains. A later genetic analysis reported fewer N-insertions in productive TCRs among donors in an Asian-associated ancestry cluster than the approximately 700-donor mean. Assigning TCR associations to individual alleles was difficult when HLA alleles, especially DR and DQ, strongly co-occurred. According to the authors, the approach could potentially be generalized to other disease states and immunological phenotypes. According to a later analysis, TCR association rates differed among HLA loci, with DRB1 alleles showing the most associated TCRs and HLA-C alleles showing the fewest. Immune exposure information for the cohort was limited to CMV serostatus. Only TCR beta chains were sequenced in this cohort, and the absence of alpha or paired-chain data limited detectable features. The classifier was reported to diagnose cytomegalovirus status with high specificity and sensitivity in both the original and validation cohorts. Three of the identified cytomegalovirus-associated TCR beta chains were confirmed in vitro to be specific for cytomegalovirus antigens.

Sequencing input: PBMCs. This sequence was found in a man over 45 in good health and CMV-seronegative. Here the chain combines TRBV4-1 and TRBJ2-5, with 8 bases aligning to TRBD2. This receptor carries the CDR3 CASSQDLAGRETQYF. DNA sequence: TGCGCCAGCAGCCAAGATTTAGCGGGGCGGGAGACCCAGTACTTC.